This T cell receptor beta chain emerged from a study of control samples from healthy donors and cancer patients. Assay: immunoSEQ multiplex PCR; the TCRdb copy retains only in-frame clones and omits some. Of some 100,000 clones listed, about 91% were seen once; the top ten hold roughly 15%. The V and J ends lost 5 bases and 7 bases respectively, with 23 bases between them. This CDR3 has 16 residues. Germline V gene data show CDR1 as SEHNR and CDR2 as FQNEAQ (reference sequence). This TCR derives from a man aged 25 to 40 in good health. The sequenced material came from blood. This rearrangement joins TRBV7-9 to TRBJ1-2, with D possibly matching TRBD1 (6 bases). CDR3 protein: CASSRYGGAAGGGYTF. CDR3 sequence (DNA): TGTGCCAGCAGCCGTTATGGGGGGGCAGCAGGCGGTGGCTACACCTTC.